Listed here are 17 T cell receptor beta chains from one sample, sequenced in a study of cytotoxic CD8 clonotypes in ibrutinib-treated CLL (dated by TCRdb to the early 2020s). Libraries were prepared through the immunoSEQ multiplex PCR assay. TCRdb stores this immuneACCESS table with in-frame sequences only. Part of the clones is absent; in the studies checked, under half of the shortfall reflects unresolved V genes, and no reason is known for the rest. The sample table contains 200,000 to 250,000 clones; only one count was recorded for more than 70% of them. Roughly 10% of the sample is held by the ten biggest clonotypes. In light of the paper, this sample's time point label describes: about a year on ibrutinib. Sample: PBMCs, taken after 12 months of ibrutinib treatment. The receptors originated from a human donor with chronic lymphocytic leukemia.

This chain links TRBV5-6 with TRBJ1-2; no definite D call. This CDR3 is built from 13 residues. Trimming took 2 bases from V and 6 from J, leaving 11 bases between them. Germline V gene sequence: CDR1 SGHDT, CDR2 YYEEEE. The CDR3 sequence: CASSFVRVDGYTF. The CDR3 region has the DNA TGTGCCAGCAGCTTTGTGAGGGTAGATGGCTACACCTTC.

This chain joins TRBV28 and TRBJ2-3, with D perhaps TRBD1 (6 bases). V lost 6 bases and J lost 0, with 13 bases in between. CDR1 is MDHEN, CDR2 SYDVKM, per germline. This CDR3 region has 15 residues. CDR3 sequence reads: CASRYGQTSTDTQYF. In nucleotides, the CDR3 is TGTGCCAGCAGGTACGGACAGACTAGCACAGATACGCAGTATTTT.

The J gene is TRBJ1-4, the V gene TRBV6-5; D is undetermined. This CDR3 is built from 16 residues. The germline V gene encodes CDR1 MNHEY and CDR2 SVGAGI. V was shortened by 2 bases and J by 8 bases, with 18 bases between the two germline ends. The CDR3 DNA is TGTGCCAGCAGTTACCGAACTATGCAGGCGGGCGAAAAACTGTTTTTT. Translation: CASSYRTMQAGEKLFF.

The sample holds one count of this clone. CDR3 in amino acids: CASSPSGHTIYSNQPQHF. The CDR3 DNA reads TGTGCCAGCTCACCATCAGGGCATACTATTTATAGCAATCAGCCCCAGCATTTT. The rearrangement links TRBV18 to TRBJ1-5; the D gene is possibly TRBD1 (5 bases). V was clipped by 2 bases and J by 0 bases, with 17 bases between them. Germline V gene data show CDR1 as KGHSH and CDR2 as LQKENI. The CDR3 has 18 residues.

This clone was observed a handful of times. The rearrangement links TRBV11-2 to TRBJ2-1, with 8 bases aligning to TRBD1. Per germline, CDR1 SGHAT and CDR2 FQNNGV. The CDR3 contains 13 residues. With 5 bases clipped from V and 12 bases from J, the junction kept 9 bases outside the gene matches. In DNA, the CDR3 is TGTGCCAGCAGCCTAGTGGGGGACAGGAGGCAGTTCTTC. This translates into CASSLVGDRRQFF.

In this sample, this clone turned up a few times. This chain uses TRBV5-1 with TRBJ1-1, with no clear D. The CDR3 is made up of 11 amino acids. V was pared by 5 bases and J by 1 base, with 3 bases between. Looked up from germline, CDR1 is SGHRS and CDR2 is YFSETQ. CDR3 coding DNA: TGCGCCAGCAGAGAGAACACTGAAGCTTTCTTT. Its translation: CASRENTEAFF.

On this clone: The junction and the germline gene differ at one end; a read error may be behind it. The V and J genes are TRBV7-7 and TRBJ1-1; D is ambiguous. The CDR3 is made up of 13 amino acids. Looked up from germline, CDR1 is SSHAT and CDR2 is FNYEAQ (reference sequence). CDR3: CASSRDLNTEAFF. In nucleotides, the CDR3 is TGTGCTAGCAGCCGAGACCTTAACACTGAAGCTTTCTTT.

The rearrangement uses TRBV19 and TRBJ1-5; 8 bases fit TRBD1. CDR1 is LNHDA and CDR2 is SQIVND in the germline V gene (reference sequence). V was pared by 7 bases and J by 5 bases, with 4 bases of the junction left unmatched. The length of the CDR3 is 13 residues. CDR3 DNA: TGTGCCAGTACCCTACAGGGGGATCAGCCCCAGCATTTT. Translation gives CASTLQGDQPQHF.

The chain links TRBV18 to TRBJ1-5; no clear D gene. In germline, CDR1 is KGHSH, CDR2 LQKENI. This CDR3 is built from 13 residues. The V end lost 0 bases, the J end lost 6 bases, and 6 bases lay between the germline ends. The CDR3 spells CASSPPIGQPQHF. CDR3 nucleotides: TGTGCCAGCTCACCACCGATTGGTCAGCCCCAGCATTTT.

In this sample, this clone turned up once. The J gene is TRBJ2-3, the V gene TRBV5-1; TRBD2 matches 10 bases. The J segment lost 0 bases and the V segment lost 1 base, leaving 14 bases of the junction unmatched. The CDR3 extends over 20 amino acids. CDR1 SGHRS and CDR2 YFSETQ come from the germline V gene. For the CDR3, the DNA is TGCGCCAGCAGCTTGAGTGCTAGCGGGGGATCCATACCTAGCACAGATACGCAGTATTTT. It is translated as CASSLSASGGSIPSTDTQYF.

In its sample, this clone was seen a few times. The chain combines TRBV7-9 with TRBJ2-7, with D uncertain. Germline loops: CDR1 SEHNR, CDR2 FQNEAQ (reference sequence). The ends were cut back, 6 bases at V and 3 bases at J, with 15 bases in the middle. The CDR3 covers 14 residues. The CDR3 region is CASSYTGSVYEQYF. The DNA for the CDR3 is TGTGCCAGCAGTTACACGGGCAGCGTCTACGAGCAGTACTTC.

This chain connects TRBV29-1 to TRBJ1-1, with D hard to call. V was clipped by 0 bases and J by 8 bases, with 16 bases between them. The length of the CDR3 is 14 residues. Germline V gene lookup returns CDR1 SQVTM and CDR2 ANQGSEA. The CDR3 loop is CSVEDRSSMLEAFF. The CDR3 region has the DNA TGCAGCGTTGAAGATCGCTCCTCTATGTTGGAAGCTTTCTTT.

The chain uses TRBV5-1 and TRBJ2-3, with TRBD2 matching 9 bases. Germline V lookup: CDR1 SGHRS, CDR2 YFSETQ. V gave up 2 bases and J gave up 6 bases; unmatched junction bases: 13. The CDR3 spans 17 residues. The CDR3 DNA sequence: TGCGCCAGCAGCTTTAGGCGGGGGGGCCGAAGAAGCGATACGCAGTATTTT. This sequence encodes CASSFRRGGRRSDTQYF.

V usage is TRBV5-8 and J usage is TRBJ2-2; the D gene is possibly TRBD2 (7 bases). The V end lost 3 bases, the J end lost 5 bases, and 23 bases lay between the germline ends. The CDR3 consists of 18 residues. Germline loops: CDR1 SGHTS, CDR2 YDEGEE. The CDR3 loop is CASSWAPGGLVRTGELFF. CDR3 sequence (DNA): TGTGCCAGCAGCTGGGCCCCCGGGGGGCTAGTAAGGACCGGGGAGCTGTTTTTT.

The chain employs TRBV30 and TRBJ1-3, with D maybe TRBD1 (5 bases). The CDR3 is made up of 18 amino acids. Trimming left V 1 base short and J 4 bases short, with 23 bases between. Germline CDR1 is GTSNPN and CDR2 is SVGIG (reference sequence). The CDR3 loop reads CAWSGGWSRDGDGNTIYF. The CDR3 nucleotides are TGTGCCTGGAGTGGGGGCTGGTCAAGGGATGGGGACGGAAACACCATATATTTT. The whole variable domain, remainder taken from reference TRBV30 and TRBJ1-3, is SQTIHQWPATLVQPVGSPLSLECTVEGTSNPNLYWYRQAAGRGLQLLFYSVGIGQISSEVPQNLSASRPQDRQFILSSKKLLLSDSGFYLCAWSGGWSRDGDGNTIYFGEGSWLTVV.

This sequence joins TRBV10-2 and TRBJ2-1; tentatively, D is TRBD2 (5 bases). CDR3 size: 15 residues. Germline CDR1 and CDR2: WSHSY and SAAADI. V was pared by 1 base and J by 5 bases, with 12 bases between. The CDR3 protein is CASSEWAAGDNEQFF. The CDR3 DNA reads TGCGCCAGCAGTGAGTGGGCTGCCGGGGACAATGAGCAGTTCTTC.

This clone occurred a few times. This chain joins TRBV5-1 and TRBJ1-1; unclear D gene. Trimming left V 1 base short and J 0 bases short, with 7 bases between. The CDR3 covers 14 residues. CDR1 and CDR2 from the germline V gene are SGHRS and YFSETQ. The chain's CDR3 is CASSLSVMNTEAFF. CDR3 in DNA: TGCGCCAGCAGCTTGTCGGTGATGAACACTGAAGCTTTCTTT.